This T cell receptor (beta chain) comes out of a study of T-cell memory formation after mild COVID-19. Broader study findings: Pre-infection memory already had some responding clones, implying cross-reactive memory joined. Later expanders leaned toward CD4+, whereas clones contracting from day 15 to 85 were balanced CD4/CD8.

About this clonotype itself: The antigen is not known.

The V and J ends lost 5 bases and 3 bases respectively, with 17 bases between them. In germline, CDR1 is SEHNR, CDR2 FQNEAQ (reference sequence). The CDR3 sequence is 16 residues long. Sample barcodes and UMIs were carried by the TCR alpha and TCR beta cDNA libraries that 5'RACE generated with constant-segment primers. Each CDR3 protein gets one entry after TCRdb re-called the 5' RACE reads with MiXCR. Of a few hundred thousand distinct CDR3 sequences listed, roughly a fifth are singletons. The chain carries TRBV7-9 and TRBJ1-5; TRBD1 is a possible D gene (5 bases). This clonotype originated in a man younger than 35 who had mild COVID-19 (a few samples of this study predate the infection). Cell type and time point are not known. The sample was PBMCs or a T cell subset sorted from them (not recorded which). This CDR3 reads CASSRGTVGYNQPQHF. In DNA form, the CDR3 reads TGTGCCAGCAGCAGAGGGACGGTTGGGTACAATCAGCCCCAGCATTTT.